The next 32 T cell receptor beta chains were all read from a single sample in a study of shared clonotypes between healthy human individuals. Data came from immunoSEQ multiplex PCR; TCRdb stores just in-frame clones and leaves some out. The sample consists of 550,000 to 800,000 clones, 74% of them appearing once. The sample was memory CD4+ T cells sorted from blood. Subset indicated: CD45RA-negative fraction. These receptors came from a woman in her twenties or thirties in good health.

Turning to this clone: An end of the junction differs from the germline gene, which may be a read error. This chain links TRBV7-3 with TRBJ2-2; the match to TRBD1 covers 7 bases. Germline V gene sequence: CDR1 SGHTA, CDR2 FQGTGA. This CDR3 contains 13 residues. The CDR3 bases are TGTGCCAGCAGCGTAACAGGGGTCGGGGAGCTGTTTTTT. It translates to CASSVTGVGELFF.

This clone was observed a few times. The rearrangement joins TRBV6-5 to TRBJ2-2, with D perhaps TRBD2 (5 bases). V was cut by 6 bases and J by 6 bases, with 14 bases left in between. Germline assignment: CDR1 MNHEY and CDR2 SVGAGI. This CDR3 has 14 residues. In DNA, the CDR3 is TGTGCCAGCAGCCGGACCACCGGGGCCGGGGAGCTGTTTTTT. This gives the protein CASSRTTGAGELFF.

CDR3 loop: CASSEVPGQGFEQYF. The CDR3 DNA is TGTGCCAGCAGTGAAGTCCCGGGACAGGGGTTTGAGCAGTACTTC. The chain has TRBV6-1 and TRBJ2-7; TRBD1 matches at 10 bases. The CDR3 runs 15 residues. J gave up 7 bases and V 1 base, and 7 bases lay outside the gene matches. In germline, CDR1 is MNHNS, CDR2 SASEGT.

Of note for this clone: This likely traces to a read error, being one base from a far larger clone. The V and J genes are TRBV7-8 and TRBJ2-5; D gene unclear. Germline V lookup: CDR1 SGHVS, CDR2 FQNEAQ. Trimming removed 4 bases from V and 0 bases from J, with 3 bases in between. This CDR3 has 12 residues. The CDR3: CASSSYQETQYF. DNA of the CDR3: TGTGCCAGCAGCTCGTACCAAGAGACCCAGTACTTC. The variable domain in full, with the rest retrieved from reference TRBV7-8 and TRBJ2-5, is GAGVSQSPRYKVAKRGQDVALRCDPISGHVSLFWYQQALGQGPEFLTYFQNEAQLDKSGLPSDRFFAERPEGSVSTLKIQRTQQEDSAVYLCASSSYQETQYFGPGTRLLVL.

This clone occurred a few times. At the DNA level, this CDR3 is encoded by other sequences in the same sample as well. The chain links TRBV18 to TRBJ1-1, with D unresolved. This CDR3 spans 12 amino acids. CDR1 and CDR2 from the germline V gene are KGHSH and LQKENI. Trimming removed 3 bases at V and 2 bases at J, with 4 bases between. The CDR3 is CASSPTNTEAFF. CDR3 nucleotide sequence: TGTGCCAGCTCACCCACCAACACTGAAGCTTTCTTT.

The rearrangement uses TRBV9 and TRBJ2-3; D gene uncertain. The V end lost 3 bases, the J end lost 0 bases, and 8 bases lay between the germline ends. The CDR3 extends over 14 amino acids. Germline CDR1 reads SGDLS; CDR2 reads YYNGEE. CDR3 region: CASSGPSSTDTQYF. CDR3 DNA sequence: TGTGCCAGCAGCGGACCGTCTAGCACAGATACGCAGTATTTT. The variable domain in full, completed from reference TRBV9 and TRBJ2-3, reads DSGVTQTPKHLITATGQRVTLRCSPRSGDLSVYWYQQSLDQGLQFLIQYYNGEERAKGNILERFSAQQFPDLHSELNLSSLELGDSALYFCASSGPSSTDTQYFGPGTRLTVL.

V usage is TRBV7-8 and J usage is TRBJ2-7; D is ambiguous. Looked up from germline, CDR1 is SGHVS and CDR2 is FQNEAQ. CDR3 size: 13 residues. The germline V and J ends were trimmed by 5 bases and 2 bases, with 10 bases remaining between them. The CDR3 is CASSRTAPYEQYF. The CDR3 DNA is TGTGCCAGCAGCCGCACAGCACCCTACGAGCAGTACTTC.

This clone appeared a single time. This chain connects TRBV5-3 to TRBJ2-3; D perhaps matches TRBD2 (6 bases). TRBV5-3 is sorted into the ORF group, with uncertain function. The CDR3 runs to 12 residues. V lost 4 bases, J lost 3 bases, and 6 bases lay in between. As DNA, the CDR3 is TGTGCCAGAAGCGCGGGGACAGATACGCAGTATTTT. It codes for CARSAGTDTQYF.

J is TRBJ2-5 and V is TRBV1. TRBV1 is deemed a pseudogene. This CDR3 has 16 residues. The CDR3 bases are TGCACCAGCAGCCAAGATAGCCAGGCAAGGGCAGAGACCCAGTACTTC. This encodes CTSSQDSQARAETQYF.

This chain links TRBV7-2 with TRBJ1-1; 7 bases line up with TRBD1. Germline V gene data show CDR1 as SGHTA and CDR2 as FQGNSA. The CDR3 sequence is 16 residues long. With V trimmed by 6 bases and J by 5 bases, 15 bases remained unmatched. CDR3 sequence reads: CASRDESGGRRTEAFF. The CDR3 bases are TGTGCCAGCAGGGACGAATCAGGGGGTCGACGGACTGAAGCTTTCTTT. Based on the CDR3 plus reference TRBV7-2 and TRBJ1-1, the full variable domain is GAGVSQSPSNKVTEKGKDVELRCDPISGHTALYWYRQSLGQGLEFLIYFQGNSAPDKSGLPSDRFSAERTGGSVSTLTIQRTQQEDSAVYLCASRDESGGRRTEAFFGQGTRLTVV.

The chain recombines TRBV7-2 with TRBJ2-5; D is perhaps TRBD2 (6 bases). This CDR3 has 16 amino acids. Trimming stripped 5 bases from V and 4 bases from J, with 20 bases between. Germline V gene data show CDR1 as SGHTA and CDR2 as FQGNSA. In nucleotides, the CDR3 is TGTGCCAGCAGCCGAAGGACTACCTCCCTTGGAGAGACCCAGTACTTC. It yields the protein CASSRRTTSLGETQYF.

Many counts were recorded for this clone. This chain links TRBV5-1 with TRBJ1-2; D possibly corresponds to TRBD1 (5 bases). Germline V gives CDR1 SGHRS, CDR2 YFSETQ. The V end lost 0 bases, the J end lost 4 bases, and 10 bases lay between the germline ends. The CDR3 covers 14 residues. CDR3 protein: CASSLEGRGYGYTF. The CDR3, as DNA: TGCGCCAGCAGCTTGGAAGGGAGGGGCTATGGCTACACCTTC.

The chain employs TRBV6-1 and TRBJ1-2; no clear D gene. Germline CDR1 MNHNS, CDR2 SASEGT. The CDR3 contains 14 residues. With 3 bases removed from V and 7 bases from J, the gap between germline ends came to 15 bases. CDR3 nucleotides: TGTGCCAGCAGTGAGTCGGGCAGGAACGGTGGCTACACCTTC. Translated: CASSESGRNGGYTF.

J is TRBJ2-2 and V is TRBV6-1, with TRBD1 matching over 7 bases. Per germline, CDR1 MNHNS and CDR2 SASEGT. The CDR3 is made up of 15 amino acids. Trimming cost V 5 bases and J 2 bases; bases outside gene matches: 5. CDR3 residues: CASSRAGGNTGELFF. CDR3 nucleotide sequence: TGTGCCAGCAGTAGGGCAGGGGGTAACACCGGGGAGCTGTTTTTT.

The chain links TRBV5-1 to TRBJ2-1, with D unclear. CDR1 and CDR2 from the germline V gene are SGHRS and YFSETQ. The CDR3 totals 11 residues. V lost 3 bases and J 8 bases, leaving 6 bases between the germline ends. This chain's CDR3 is CASSWNDEQFF. In nucleotides, the CDR3 is TGCGCCAGCAGCTGGAACGATGAGCAGTTCTTC.

This clone was detected ten times or more. The chain uses TRBV11-2 and TRBJ2-7; perhaps TRBD2 as D (5 bases). Per the germline V gene, CDR1 is SGHAT and CDR2 is FQNNGV. The germline V and J ends were trimmed by 1 base and 2 bases, with 12 bases remaining between them. The CDR3 has 15 residues. Here the CDR3 reads CASSLAASGAYEQYF. The CDR3 DNA follows: TGTGCCAGCAGCTTAGCTGCCAGCGGCGCCTACGAGCAGTACTTC.

This clone was seen a handful of times. This chain joins TRBV19 and TRBJ1-1; D is perhaps TRBD1 (5 bases). The germline gives CDR1 LNHDA, CDR2 SQIVND (reference sequence). The V gene lost 8 bases and the J gene lost 2 bases, with 18 bases spanning the gap. The CDR3 is 15 amino acids. CDR3 coding DNA: TGTGCCAGTTCCTCGGGACGAACTTTTAACACTGAAGCTTTCTTT. It translates to CASSSGRTFNTEAFF. The complete variable domain, with remaining parts taken from reference TRBV19 and TRBJ1-1, reads DGGITQSPKYLFRKEGQNVTLSCEQNLNHDAMYWYRQDPGQGLRLIYYSQIVNDFQKGDIAEGYSVSREKKESFPLTVTSAQKNPTAFYLCASSSGRTFNTEAFFGQGTRLTVV.

There are a few counts of this clone. The rearrangement links TRBV5-1 to TRBJ2-7; D is possibly TRBD2 (5 bases). V was shortened by 5 bases and J by 4 bases, with 10 bases between the two germline ends. The CDR3 is 12 amino acids. Germline V gene lookup returns CDR1 SGHRS and CDR2 YFSETQ. CDR3 residues: CASRESGYEQYF. The CDR3 DNA sequence: TGCGCCAGCAGGGAGAGCGGATACGAGCAGTACTTC.

This chain joins TRBV18 and TRBJ1-4, with TRBD1 matching over 7 bases. The J segment lost 2 bases and the V segment lost 1 base, leaving 4 bases of the junction unmatched. This CDR3 has 16 amino acids. Germline lookup yields CDR1 KGHSH and CDR2 LQKENI. CDR3 region: CASSPQQGSTNEKLFF. The DNA for the CDR3 is TGTGCCAGCTCACCACAACAGGGGAGCACTAATGAAAAACTGTTTTTT.

This chain joins TRBV4-1 and TRBJ2-7, with 8 bases identical to TRBD2. The CDR3 consists of 16 residues. Per germline, CDR1 MGHRA and CDR2 YSYEKL. V dropped 2 bases and J dropped 1; count of bases not matched to a gene: 7. The DNA of the CDR3 is TGCGCCAGCAGCCAAACCGGGACTAGAAGGTCCTACGAGCAGTACTTC. It translates to CASSQTGTRRSYEQYF.

The chain has TRBV10-3 and TRBJ1-4, with 10 bases aligning to TRBD1. Germline loops: CDR1 ENHRY, CDR2 SYGVKD. V lost 5 bases and J lost 6; bases outside the gene matches: 3. This CDR3 has 14 amino acids. Here the CDR3 DNA reads TGTGCCATCAGTTCCGGACAGGGGGATGAAAAACTGTTTTTT. It yields the protein CAISSGQGDEKLFF.

The genes are TRBV28 and TRBJ2-1; 12 positions agree with TRBD2. The CDR3 contains 19 residues. V shed 6 bases, J shed 2 bases, and the junction held 14 bases outside the gene matches. Germline V gene sequence: CDR1 MDHEN, CDR2 SYDVKM. CDR3 nucleotide sequence: TGTGCCAGCAGAACAGGACTAGCGGGGATTTCGGGCCCCTACAATGAGCAGTTCTTC. It yields the protein CASRTGLAGISGPYNEQFF.

The rearrangement joins TRBV28 to TRBJ2-3; D possibly corresponds to TRBD1 (6 bases). Germline V CDR1 and CDR2: MDHEN, SYDVKM. The CDR3 contains 15 residues. Trimming removed 5 bases at V and 9 bases at J, with 21 bases between. The CDR3 loop reads CASSPSRGRGDTQYF. The CDR3 bases are TGTGCCAGCAGTCCCTCCAGGGGTAGGGGTGACACGCAGTATTTT.

This rearrangement joins TRBV6-1 to TRBJ2-5; D is unclear. Germline V gene lookup returns CDR1 MNHNS and CDR2 SASEGT. The CDR3 runs 13 residues. V was trimmed by 5 bases and J by 5 bases, leaving 12 bases between them. The CDR3 DNA reads TGTGCCAGCAGTTGGTCTAGATCTGAGACCCAGTACTTC. It encodes CASSWSRSETQYF.

The gene calls are TRBV6-5 and TRBJ1-4; D may be TRBD1 (5 bases). This CDR3 is 14 amino acids long. Germline V lookup: CDR1 MNHEY, CDR2 SVGAGI. V shed 5 bases and J shed 3 bases, with 10 bases lying between them. CDR3 coding DNA: TGTGCCAGCAGTCACAGGCATCCTAATGAAAAACTGTTTTTT. Encoded protein: CASSHRHPNEKLFF.

The chain has TRBV28 and TRBJ1-1; maybe TRBD1 (5 bases). V was cut by 5 bases and J by 4 bases, with 17 bases left in between. The CDR3 is 15 residues long. Germline CDR1 is MDHEN and CDR2 is SYDVKM. CDR3 coding DNA: TGTGCCAGCAGTACTTACAGGCGGGGGTCCACTGAAGCTTTCTTT. Amino acids: CASSTYRRGSTEAFF.

This chain uses TRBV5-6 with TRBJ2-7; perhaps TRBD2 as D (5 bases). V was clipped by 4 bases and J by 6 bases, with 11 bases between them. This CDR3 comprises 12 residues. Germline V gene lookup returns CDR1 SGHDT and CDR2 YYEEEE. CDR3 DNA sequence: TGTGCCAGCAGCAGGATAGAGGGCGAGCAGTACTTC. Translation: CASSRIEGEQYF. The whole variable domain, filled in from reference TRBV5-6 and TRBJ2-7, reads DAGVTQSPTHLIKTRGQQVTLRCSPKSGHDTVSWYQQALGQGPQFIFQYYEEEERQRGNFPDRFSGHQFPNYSSELNVNALLLGDSALYLCASSRIEGEQYFGPGTRLTVT.

This clone was detected once. The chain uses TRBV25-1 and TRBJ1-1, with D hard to call. CDR1 is MGHDK and CDR2 is SYGVNS in the germline V gene. V lost 3 bases to trimming and J lost 4 bases, with 3 bases between them. The CDR3 is 11 residues long. CDR3 sequence: CASSEVTEAFF. In DNA, the CDR3 is TGTGCCAGCAGTGAGGTCACTGAAGCTTTCTTT. Using reference TRBV25-1 and TRBJ1-1 for the parts outside the CDR3, the full variable domain is EADIYQTPRYLVIGTGKKITLECSQTMGHDKMYWYQQDPGMELHLIHYSYGVNSTEKGDLSSESTVSRIRTEHFPLTLESARPSHTSQYLCASSEVTEAFFGQGTRLTVV.

V and J are TRBV7-3 and TRBJ2-7; 9 bases align to TRBD1. The germline V gene has CDR1 SGHTA and CDR2 FQGTGA. V lost 5 bases to trimming and J lost 4 bases; unmatched junction nucleotides: 6. CDR3 length equals 14 residues. The CDR3: CASSLQGASYEQYF. As DNA, the CDR3 is TGTGCCAGCAGCCTACAGGGGGCTTCGTACGAGCAGTACTTC.

The chain has TRBV5-1 and TRBJ2-5, with 13 bases matching TRBD2. Germline assignment: CDR1 SGHRS and CDR2 YFSETQ. The CDR3 has 16 amino acids. J was trimmed by 1 base and V by 4 bases; bases with no gene match: 4. The CDR3: CASSKGLAGTQETQYF. DNA for the CDR3: TGCGCCAGCAGCAAGGGACTAGCGGGAACCCAAGAGACCCAGTACTTC.

This clone has a count of ten or more. V usage is TRBV10-1 and J usage is TRBJ2-7, with 12 bases matching TRBD2. The junction had 11 bases not matched to a gene; V was cut back by 6 bases and J by 5 bases. This CDR3 spans 16 amino acids. Per germline, CDR1 WNHNN and CDR2 SYGVQD (reference sequence). Here the CDR3 reads CASRGPTSGSFNEQYF. DNA for the CDR3: TGCGCCAGCAGGGGACCGACTAGCGGGAGTTTCAACGAGCAGTACTTC.

The chain links TRBV28 to TRBJ1-2, with a possible D match to TRBD1 (5 bases). Germline V gene sequence: CDR1 MDHEN, CDR2 SYDVKM. CDR3 length: 14 residues. The V and J ends lost 6 bases and 4 bases respectively, with 15 bases between them. CDR3 nucleotides: TGTGCCAGCAGACTCCAACAGGAGTCCTATGGCTACACCTTC. Translation gives CASRLQQESYGYTF.